One sample yielded the 5 T cell receptor beta chains listed below, sequenced in a study of cytomegalovirus exposure and HLA in healthy donors. Researchers ran the PCR with 60 Vbeta and 13 Jbeta primers. Profiled with immunoSEQ multiplex PCR; TCRdb holds only in-frame clones, not every one. The sample contains 120,000 or so clones, about 83% of which appear only once. Specimen: PBMCs. These receptors all come from a man aged 25-45 years in good health and CMV-seronegative.

V is TRBV5-1 and J is TRBJ1-4; D is uncertain. V was clipped by 0 bases and J by 3 bases, with 6 bases between them. The CDR3 covers 14 residues. CDR1 SGHRS and CDR2 YFSETQ come from the germline V gene. The CDR3, as DNA: TGCGCCAGCAGCTTGGAGAGGGCTAATGAAAAACTGTTTTTT. This translates into CASSLERANEKLFF.

This sequence joins TRBV6-6 and TRBJ1-2; the match to TRBD1 covers 7 bases. The length of the CDR3 is 15 residues. V was pared by 6 bases and J by 0 bases, with 7 bases of the junction left unmatched. Germline CDR1 and CDR2: MNHNY and SVGAGI (reference sequence). The CDR3 protein is CASRRGQDSNYGYTF. CDR3 DNA: TGTGCCAGCAGGCGAGGACAGGATTCTAACTATGGCTACACCTTC.

The table lists this clone with a few counts. V and J are TRBV19 and TRBJ2-6; TRBD2 is a possible D gene (7 bases). CDR1 LNHDA and CDR2 SQIVND come from the germline V gene (reference sequence). Trimming removed 3 bases from V and 0 bases from J, with 15 bases in between. The CDR3 loop spans 18 amino acids. Here the CDR3 reads CASSMRGRMSSGANVLTF. The CDR3 DNA is TGTGCCAGTAGTATGCGGGGGCGGATGAGCTCTGGGGCCAACGTCCTGACTTTC.

By its share, this clone is medium-sized. The chain links TRBV19 to TRBJ2-6, with D possibly being TRBD1 (5 bases). CDR3 length equals 17 residues. V was trimmed by 1 base and J by 2 bases, leaving 12 bases between them. Germline V gene lookup returns CDR1 LNHDA and CDR2 SQIVND (reference sequence). The CDR3 nucleotides are TGTGCCAGTAGTATAGGTGGCAGGGTGGCTGGGGCCAACGTCCTGACTTTC. Amino acid sequence: CASSIGGRVAGANVLTF.

The V gene is TRBV27, the J gene TRBJ2-1; TRBD2 agrees at 7 bases. V lost 7 bases, J lost 8 bases, and 8 bases stayed unmatched. Germline-derived CDR1 and CDR2 are MNHEY and SMNVEV (reference sequence). This CDR3 contains 13 residues. The CDR3 DNA reads as TGTGCCAGCAAAAGCGGGATAAGGGATGAGCAGTTCTTC. Amino acid sequence: CASKSGIRDEQFF.